Following are 8 T cell receptor beta chains from one sample sequenced in a study of Tregs in tolerant kidney transplant recipients. Clones were read by immunoSEQ multiplex PCR, and TCRdb kept only the in-frame ones, dropping some. The repertoire includes about 50,000 clones, more than 70% of them detected once, and around a sixth sits in the top ten. Recipients received nonmyeloablative bone marrow transplants from related graft donors, with transient mixed chimerism. The sample here was CD8+ T cells from blood (PBMCs), taken 12 months after the transplant. The receptors were sampled from a human patient who received a combined kidney and bone marrow transplant. The graft donor may be the source of some T cells.

This sequence joins TRBV11-3 and TRBJ2-7; TRBD1 matches 9 bases. The ends lost 5 bases at V and 7 bases at J; junction bases unmatched: 6. The CDR3 sequence is 13 residues long. CDR1 SGHNT and CDR2 YENEEA come from the germline V gene. This CDR3 reads CASSGGTGWEQYF. For the CDR3, the DNA is TGTGCCAGCAGCGGAGGGACAGGGTGGGAGCAGTACTTC.

This clone occurred once. CDR3 in DNA: TGTGCCAGCAGCGTAGCTAGCGGGGGTATGGCAGATACGCAGTATTTT. Amino acid sequence: CASSVASGGMADTQYF. This chain connects TRBV9 to TRBJ2-3; 10 bases align to TRBD2. The CDR3 is 16 amino acids. Germline values: CDR1 SGDLS, CDR2 YYNGEE. V was pared by 0 bases and J by 4 bases, with 5 bases of the junction left unmatched.

The J gene is TRBJ2-3, the V gene TRBV14; D possibly corresponds to TRBD1 (5 bases). From germline, CDR1 is SGHDN and CDR2 FVKESK. With 0 bases removed from V and 4 bases from J, the gap between germline ends came to 23 bases. CDR3 length: 19 amino acids. The CDR3 reads CASSQDVWRLGDNADTQYF. CDR3 DNA sequence: TGTGCCAGCAGCCAAGATGTGTGGCGGCTAGGGGATAACGCAGATACGCAGTATTTT.

J is TRBJ2-5 and V is TRBV4-1; TRBD1 matches at 7 bases. The germline V gene encodes CDR1 MGHRA and CDR2 YSYEKL. This CDR3 has 13 residues. The trim removed 6 bases at V and 1 base at J, leaving 2 bases unmatched. CDR3 sequence reads: CASRNRGQETQYF. DNA of the CDR3: TGCGCCAGCAGAAACAGGGGCCAAGAGACCCAGTACTTC.

A single count supports this clone. The rearrangement links TRBV7-9 to TRBJ2-5; maybe TRBD2 (6 bases). Germline V gene lookup returns CDR1 SEHNR and CDR2 FQNEAQ (reference sequence). This CDR3 is built from 13 residues. V was shortened by 5 bases and J by 3 bases, with 10 bases between the two germline ends. Here the CDR3 reads CASSPPGEETQYF. The CDR3 bases are TGTGCCAGCAGCCCCCCGGGGGAAGAGACCCAGTACTTC.

This chain links TRBV9 with TRBJ2-1; 11 bases are a match to TRBD2. Germline CDR1 reads SGDLS; CDR2 reads YYNGEE. V gave up 3 bases and J gave up 4 bases; unmatched junction bases: 27. This CDR3 spans 23 amino acids. The DNA of the CDR3 is TGTGCCAGCAGCGCCCTCAACGGCCTACTAGCGGGGGCCCAGCAATATCTTTACAATGAGCAGTTCTTC. Its translation: CASSALNGLLAGAQQYLYNEQFF.

This sequence joins TRBV27 and TRBJ2-7; 10 nucleotides line up with TRBD1. The junction had 6 bases not matched to a gene; V was cut back by 5 bases and J by 5 bases. Germline lookup yields CDR1 MNHEY and CDR2 SMNVEV (reference sequence). The CDR3 consists of 14 residues. The CDR3 spells CASSHRQGANEQYF. As DNA, the CDR3 is TGTGCCAGCAGTCACCGACAGGGGGCGAACGAGCAGTACTTC.

The V call is TRBV9, the J call TRBJ2-3, with 12 bases that match TRBD2. The trim removed 3 bases at V and 14 bases at J, leaving 10 bases unmatched. Germline V gene data show CDR1 as SGDLS and CDR2 as YYNGEE. The CDR3 length is 14 residues. CDR3: CASSELAGGRFPYF. CDR3 DNA sequence: TGTGCCAGCAGCGAACTAGCGGGAGGTAGATTTCCGTATTTT.